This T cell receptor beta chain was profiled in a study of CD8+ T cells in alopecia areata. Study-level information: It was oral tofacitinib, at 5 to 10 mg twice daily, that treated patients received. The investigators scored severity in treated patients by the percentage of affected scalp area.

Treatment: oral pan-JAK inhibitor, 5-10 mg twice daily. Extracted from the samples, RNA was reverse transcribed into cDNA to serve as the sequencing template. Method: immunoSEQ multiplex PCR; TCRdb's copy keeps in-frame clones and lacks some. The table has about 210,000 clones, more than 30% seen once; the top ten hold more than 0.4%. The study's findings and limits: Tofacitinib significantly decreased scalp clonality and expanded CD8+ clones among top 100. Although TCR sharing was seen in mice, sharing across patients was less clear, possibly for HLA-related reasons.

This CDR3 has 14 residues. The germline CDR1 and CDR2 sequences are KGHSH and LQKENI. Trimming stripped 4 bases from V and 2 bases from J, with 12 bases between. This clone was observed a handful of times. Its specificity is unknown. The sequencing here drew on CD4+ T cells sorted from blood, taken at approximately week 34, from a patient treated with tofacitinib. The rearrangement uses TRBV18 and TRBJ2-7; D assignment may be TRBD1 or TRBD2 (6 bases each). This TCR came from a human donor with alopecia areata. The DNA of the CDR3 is TGTGCCAGCTCACGGGGGGCCCAAACCTACGAGCAGTACTTC. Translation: CASSRGAQTYEQYF.